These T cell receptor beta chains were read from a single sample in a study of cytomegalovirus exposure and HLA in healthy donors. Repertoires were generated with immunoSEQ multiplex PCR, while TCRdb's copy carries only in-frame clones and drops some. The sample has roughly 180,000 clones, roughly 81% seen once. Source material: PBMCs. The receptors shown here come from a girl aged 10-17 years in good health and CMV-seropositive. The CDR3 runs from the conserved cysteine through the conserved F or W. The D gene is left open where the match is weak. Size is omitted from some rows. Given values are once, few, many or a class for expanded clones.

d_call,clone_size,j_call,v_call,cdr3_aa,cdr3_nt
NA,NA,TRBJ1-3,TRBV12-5,CASGLYAGPSGNTIYF,TGTGCTAGTGGTTTGTACGCAGGGCCCTCTGGAAACACCATATATTTT
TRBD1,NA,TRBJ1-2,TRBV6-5,CASRGTGNGYTF,TGTGCCAGCAGGGGGACAGGGAACGGCTACACCTTC
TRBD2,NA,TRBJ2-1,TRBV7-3,CASSPGASGGEQFF,TGTGCCAGCAGCCCCGGGGCTAGCGGCGGTGAGCAGTTCTTC
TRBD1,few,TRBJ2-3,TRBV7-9,CASSFRDRGDTQYF,TGTGCCAGCAGCTTCCGGGACAGGGGAGATACGCAGTATTTT
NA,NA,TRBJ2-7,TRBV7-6,CASSLAYSGSYEQYF,TGTGCCAGCAGCTTAGCGTATTCCGGCTCCTACGAGCAGTACTTC
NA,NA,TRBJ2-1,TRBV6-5,CASSYSEQGLGNEQFF,TGTGCCAGCAGTTACTCGGAGCAGGGATTGGGGAATGAGCAGTTCTTC
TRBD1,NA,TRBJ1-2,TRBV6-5,CASSYRDRGPIGYTF,TGTGCCAGCAGTTACCGGGACAGGGGCCCCATTGGCTACACCTTC
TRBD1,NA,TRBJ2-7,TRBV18,CASSRLLTGVTYEQYF,TGTGCCAGCTCACGCCTTCTGACAGGGGTGACCTACGAGCAGTACTTC
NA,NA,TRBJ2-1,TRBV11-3,CASSFGGDEQFF,TGTGCCAGCAGCTTCGGAGGGGATGAGCAGTTCTTC
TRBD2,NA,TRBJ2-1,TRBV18,CASSPARWNTGGFF,TGTGCCAGCTCACCAGCACGGTGGAACACGGGGGGGTTCTTC
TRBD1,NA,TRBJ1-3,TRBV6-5,CASSRQGDGNTIYF,TGTGCCAGCAGTCGACAGGGGGATGGAAACACCATATATTTT
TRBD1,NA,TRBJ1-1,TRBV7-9,CASSSSRTGSNTEAFF,TGTGCCAGCAGCTCGTCGCGGACAGGGTCGAACACTGAAGCTTTCTTT
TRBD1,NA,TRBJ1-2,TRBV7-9,CSSGYLRDRGNYGYTF,TGTTCCAGCGGATACCTGCGGGACAGGGGAAACTATGGCTACACCTTC
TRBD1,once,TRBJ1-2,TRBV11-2,CASSWEQGGYGYTF,TGTGCCAGCAGCTGGGAACAGGGGGGATATGGCTACACCTTC
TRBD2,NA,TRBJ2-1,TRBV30,CAWIPGGNEQFF,TGTGCCTGGATTCCGGGGGGCAATGAGCAGTTCTTC
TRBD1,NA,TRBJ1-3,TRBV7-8,CASSSVSGQSSWNTIYF,TGTGCCAGCAGCAGCGTATCGGGACAGAGCTCTTGGAACACCATATATTTT
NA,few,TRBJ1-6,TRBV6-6,CASRPGSNSPLHF,TGTGCCAGCAGGCCCGGGTCAAATTCACCCCTCCACTTT
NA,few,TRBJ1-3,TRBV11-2,CASSPRFSGNTIYF,TGTGCCAGCTCCCCACGGTTCTCTGGAAACACCATATATTTT
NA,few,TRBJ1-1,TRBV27,CASWGGTEAFF,TGTGCCAGCTGGGGGGGCACTGAAGCTTTCTTT
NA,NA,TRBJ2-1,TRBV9,CASSVDNNEQFF,TGTGCCAGCAGCGTAGACAACAATGAGCAGTTCTTC
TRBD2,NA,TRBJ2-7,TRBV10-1,CASSESGAGVYEQYF,TGCGCCAGCAGTGAGTCCGGGGCGGGGGTCTACGAGCAGTACTTC
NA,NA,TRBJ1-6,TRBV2,CASSDEGSGSPLHF,TGTGCCAGCAGTGATGAAGGTTCGGGATCACCCCTCCACTTT
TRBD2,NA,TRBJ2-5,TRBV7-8,CASSGGGGQETQYF,TGTGCCAGCAGCGGGGGGGGAGGCCAAGAGACCCAGTACTTC
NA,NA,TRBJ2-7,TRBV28,CASSSGTPKDEQYF,TGTGCCAGCAGCTCCGGGACTCCGAAGGACGAGCAGTACTTC
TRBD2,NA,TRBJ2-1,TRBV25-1,CASSEDPTSGGFIEQFF,TGTGCCAGCAGTGAGGACCCCACTAGCGGGGGTTTCATTGAGCAGTTCTTC
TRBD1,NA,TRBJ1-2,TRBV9,CASSHRGLNYGYTF,TGTGCCAGCAGTCACAGGGGGCTAAACTATGGCTACACCTTC
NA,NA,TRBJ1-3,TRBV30,CAWSEQGNTIYF,TGTGCCTGGAGTGAACAGGGAAACACCATATATTTT
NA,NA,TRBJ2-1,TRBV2,CASRESYGRFDEQFF,TGTGCCAGCAGGGAATCATATGGTCGGTTCGATGAGCAGTTCTTC
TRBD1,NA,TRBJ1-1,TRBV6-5,CASSFLTGYKVTEAFF,TGTGCCAGCAGTTTCTTGACAGGGTACAAGGTCACTGAAGCTTTCTTT
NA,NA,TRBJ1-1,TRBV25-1,CASSGQGRTEAFF,TGTGCCAGCAGTGGGCAGGGAAGAACTGAAGCTTTCTTT
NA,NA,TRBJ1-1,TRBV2,CASSPGNTEAFF,TGTGCCAGCAGTCCCGGGAACACTGAAGCTTTCTTT
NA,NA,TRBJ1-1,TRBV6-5,CASRIQANTEAFF,TGTGCCAGCAGGATACAGGCGAACACTGAAGCTTTCTTT
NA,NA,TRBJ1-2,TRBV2,CASSDGGSYTF,TGTGCCAGCAGTGACGGGGGTAGCTACACCTTC
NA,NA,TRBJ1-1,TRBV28,CASNIRQKGTEAFF,TGTGCCAGCAATATACGACAGAAAGGCACTGAAGCTTTCTTT
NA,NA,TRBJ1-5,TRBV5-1,CASSADGQTNQPQHF,TGCGCCAGCAGCGCGGACGGACAGACTAATCAGCCCCAGCATTTT
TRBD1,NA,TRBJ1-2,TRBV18,CASSPGTGGLILRGYTF,TGTGCCAGCTCACCCGGGACAGGGGGCCTGATTCTCCGGGGCTACACCTTC
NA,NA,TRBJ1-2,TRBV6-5,CASSYSAGNYGYTF,TGTGCCAGCAGTTACTCTGCAGGGAACTATGGCTACACCTTC
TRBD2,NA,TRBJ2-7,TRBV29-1,CSVEGFQRGASSYEQYF,TGCAGCGTTGAAGGGTTCCAGCGGGGGGCCAGCTCCTACGAGCAGTACTTC
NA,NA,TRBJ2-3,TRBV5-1,CASSLVRLATQYF,TGCGCCAGCAGCTTGGTAAGGCTAGCCACGCAGTATTTT
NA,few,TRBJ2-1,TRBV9,CASSEDSPHGSEQFF,TGTGCCAGCAGCGAGGACAGTCCTCACGGAAGTGAGCAGTTCTTC
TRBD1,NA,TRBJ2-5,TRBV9,CASSAGTGVGETQYF,TGTGCCAGCAGCGCCGGGACAGGGGTCGGAGAGACCCAGTACTTC
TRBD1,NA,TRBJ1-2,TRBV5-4,CASSSDREGGGYTF,TGTGCCAGCAGCTCGGACAGGGAAGGAGGTGGCTACACCTTC
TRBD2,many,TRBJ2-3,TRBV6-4,CASSDGAGGSTDTQYF,TGTGCCAGCAGTGACGGCGCGGGGGGGAGCACAGATACGCAGTATTTT
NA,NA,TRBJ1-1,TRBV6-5,CASSYSEHENTEAFF,TGTGCCAGCAGTTACTCAGAACACGAGAACACTGAAGCTTTCTTT
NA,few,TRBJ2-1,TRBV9,CASSAEDRILYNEQFF,TGTGCCAGCAGCGCTGAGGACAGAATTCTCTACAATGAGCAGTTCTTC
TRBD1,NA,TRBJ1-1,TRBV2,CARTNRGTEAFF,TGTGCCAGAACTAACAGGGGCACTGAAGCTTTCTTT
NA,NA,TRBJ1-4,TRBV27,CASSLSGDATNEKLFF,TGTGCCAGCAGTTTATCGGGAGATGCAACTAATGAAAAACTGTTTTTT
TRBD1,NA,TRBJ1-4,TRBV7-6,CASSTLDRVDEKLFF,TGTGCCAGCAGCACGCTGGACAGGGTTGACGAAAAACTGTTTTTT
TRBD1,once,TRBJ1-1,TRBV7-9,CASSSTGGRVNTEAFF,TGTGCCAGCAGCTCCACAGGGGGCAGGGTGAACACTGAAGCTTTCTTT
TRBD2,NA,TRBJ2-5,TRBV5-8,CASSWGTSSGGETQYF,TGTGCCAGCAGCTGGGGGACTAGCAGCGGGGGGGAGACCCAGTACTTC
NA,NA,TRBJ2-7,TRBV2,CASSGGRSYEQYF,TGTGCCAGCAGCGGGGGTCGCTCCTACGAGCAGTACTTC
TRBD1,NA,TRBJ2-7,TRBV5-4,CASSPSTGSYEQYF,TGTGCCAGCAGCCCCTCGACAGGGTCCTACGAGCAGTACTTC
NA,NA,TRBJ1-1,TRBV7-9,CASSHGGTEAFF,TGTGCCAGCAGCCACGGGGGCACTGAAGCTTTCTTT
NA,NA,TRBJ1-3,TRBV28,CASSPGGNTIYF,TGTGCCAGCAGCCCAGGCGGAAACACCATATATTTT